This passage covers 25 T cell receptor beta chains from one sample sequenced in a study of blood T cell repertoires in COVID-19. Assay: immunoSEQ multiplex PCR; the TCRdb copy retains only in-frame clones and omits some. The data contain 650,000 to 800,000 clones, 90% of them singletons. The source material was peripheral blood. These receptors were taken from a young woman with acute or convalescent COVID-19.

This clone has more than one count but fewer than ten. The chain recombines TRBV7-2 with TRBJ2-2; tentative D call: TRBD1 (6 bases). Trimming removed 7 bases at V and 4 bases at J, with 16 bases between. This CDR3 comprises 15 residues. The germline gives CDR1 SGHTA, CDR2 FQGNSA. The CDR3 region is CASIRGHQITGELFF. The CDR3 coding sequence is TGTGCCAGCATTAGGGGACATCAAATCACCGGGGAGCTGTTTTTT.

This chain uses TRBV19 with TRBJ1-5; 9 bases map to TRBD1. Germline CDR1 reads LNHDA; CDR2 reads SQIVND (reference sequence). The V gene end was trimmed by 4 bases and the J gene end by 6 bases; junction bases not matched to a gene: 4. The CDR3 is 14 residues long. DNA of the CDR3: TGTGCCAGTAGTAGGGACAGGGACCCTCAGCCCCAGCATTTT. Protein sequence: CASSRDRDPQPQHF.

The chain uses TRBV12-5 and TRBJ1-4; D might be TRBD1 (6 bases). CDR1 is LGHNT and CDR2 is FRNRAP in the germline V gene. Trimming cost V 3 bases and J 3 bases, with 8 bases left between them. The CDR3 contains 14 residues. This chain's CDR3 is CASGLGQPNEKLFF. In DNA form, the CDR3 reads TGTGCTAGTGGTTTAGGACAGCCTAATGAAAAACTGTTTTTT.

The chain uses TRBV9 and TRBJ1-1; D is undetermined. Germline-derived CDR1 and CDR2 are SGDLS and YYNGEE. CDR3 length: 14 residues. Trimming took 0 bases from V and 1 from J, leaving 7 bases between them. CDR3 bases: TGTGCCAGCAGCGTAGGGTGGAGGAACACTGAAGCTTTCTTT. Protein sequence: CASSVGWRNTEAFF.

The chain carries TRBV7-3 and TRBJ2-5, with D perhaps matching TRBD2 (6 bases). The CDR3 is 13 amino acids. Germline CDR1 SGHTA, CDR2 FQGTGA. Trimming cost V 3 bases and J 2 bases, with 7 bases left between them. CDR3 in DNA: TGTGCCAGCAGCTTGGAGGGGCAAGAGACCCAGTACTTC. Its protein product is CASSLEGQETQYF.

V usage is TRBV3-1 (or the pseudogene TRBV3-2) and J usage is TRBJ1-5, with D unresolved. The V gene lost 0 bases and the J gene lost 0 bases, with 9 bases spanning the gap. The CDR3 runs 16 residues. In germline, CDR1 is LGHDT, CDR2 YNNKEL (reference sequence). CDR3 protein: CASSQEGGNSNQPQHF. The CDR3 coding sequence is TGTGCCAGCAGCCAAGAAGGAGGGAATAGCAATCAGCCCCAGCATTTT.

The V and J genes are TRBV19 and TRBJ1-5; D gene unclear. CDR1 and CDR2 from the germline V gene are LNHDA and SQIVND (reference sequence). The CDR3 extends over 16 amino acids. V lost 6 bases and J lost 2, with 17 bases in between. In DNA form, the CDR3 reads TGTGCCAGTAGCGAAGGAGCCATGGTTGGCAATCAGCCCCAGCATTTT. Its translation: CASSEGAMVGNQPQHF.

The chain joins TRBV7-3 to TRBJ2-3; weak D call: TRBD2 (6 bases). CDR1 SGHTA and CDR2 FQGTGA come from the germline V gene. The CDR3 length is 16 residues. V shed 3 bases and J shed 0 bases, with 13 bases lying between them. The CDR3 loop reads CASSLTGVDSTDTQYF. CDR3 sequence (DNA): TGTGCCAGCAGCTTGACGGGGGTCGACAGCACAGATACGCAGTATTTT.

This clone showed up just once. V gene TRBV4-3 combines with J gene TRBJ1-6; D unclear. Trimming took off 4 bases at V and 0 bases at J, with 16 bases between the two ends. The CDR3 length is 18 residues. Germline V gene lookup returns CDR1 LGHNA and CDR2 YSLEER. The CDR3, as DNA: TGCGCCAGCAGCCGAACCCACCCCGAGTCCTCCTATAATTCACCCCTCCACTTT. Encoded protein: CASSRTHPESSYNSPLHF.

The CDR3 DNA reads TGCGCCAGCAGCTTGGTCATCAATGAGCAGTTCTTC. Protein sequence: CASSLVINEQFF. The chain joins TRBV5-1 to TRBJ2-1, with unresolved D. The CDR3 contains 12 residues. Germline CDR1 SGHRS, CDR2 YFSETQ. V was cut by 0 bases and J by 6 bases, with 4 bases left in between.

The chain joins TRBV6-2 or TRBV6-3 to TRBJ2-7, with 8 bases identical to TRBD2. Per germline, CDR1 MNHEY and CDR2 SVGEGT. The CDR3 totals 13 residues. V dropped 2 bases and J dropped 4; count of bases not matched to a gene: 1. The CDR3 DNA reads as TGTGCCAGCAGTTACGCGGGGGGTTACGAGCAGTACTTC. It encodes CASSYAGGYEQYF.

The CDR3 DNA reads TGTGCCAGCAGTTTAGGGGGGGCGGGCACAGATACGCAGTATTTT. Protein: CASSLGGAGTDTQYF. The genes are TRBV27 and TRBJ2-3; weak D call: TRBD2 (7 bases). Germline lookup yields CDR1 MNHEY and CDR2 SMNVEV (reference sequence). The CDR3 has 15 residues. Trimming took off 2 bases at V and 1 base at J, with 10 bases between the two ends.

Here the CDR3 DNA reads TGTGCCAGCAGCCCCCGGGGGGACAGGGGAGTAGGGGAGCAGTTCTTC. This encodes CASSPRGDRGVGEQFF. The chain combines TRBV9 with TRBJ2-1; 10 bases agree with TRBD1. With V trimmed by 4 bases and J by 10 bases, 14 bases remained unmatched. The CDR3 covers 16 residues. CDR1 is SGDLS and CDR2 is YYNGEE in the germline V gene.

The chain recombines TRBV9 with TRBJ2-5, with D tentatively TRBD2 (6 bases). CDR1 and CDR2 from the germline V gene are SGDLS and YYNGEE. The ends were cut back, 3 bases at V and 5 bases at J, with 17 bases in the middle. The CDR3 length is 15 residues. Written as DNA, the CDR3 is TGTGCCAGCAGCGAGTGGGGGGTTTCGTGGGAGACCCAGTACTTC. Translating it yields CASSEWGVSWETQYF. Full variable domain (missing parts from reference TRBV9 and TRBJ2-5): DSGVTQTPKHLITATGQRVTLRCSPRSGDLSVYWYQQSLDQGLQFLIQYYNGEERAKGNILERFSAQQFPDLHSELNLSSLELGDSALYFCASSEWGVSWETQYFGPGTRLLVL.

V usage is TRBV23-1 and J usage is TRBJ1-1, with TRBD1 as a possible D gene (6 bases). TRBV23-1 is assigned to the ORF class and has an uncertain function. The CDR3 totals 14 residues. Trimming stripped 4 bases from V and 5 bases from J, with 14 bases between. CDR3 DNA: TGCGCCAGCAGTCCCACAGGGCTGAGGACTGAAGCTTTCTTT. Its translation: CASSPTGLRTEAFF.

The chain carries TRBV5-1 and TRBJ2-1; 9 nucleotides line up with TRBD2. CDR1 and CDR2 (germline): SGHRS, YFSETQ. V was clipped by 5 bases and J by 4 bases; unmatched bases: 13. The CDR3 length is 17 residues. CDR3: CASSYRLTSGAYNEQFF. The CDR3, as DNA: TGCGCCAGCAGTTATCGCCTGACTAGCGGAGCGTACAATGAGCAGTTCTTC.

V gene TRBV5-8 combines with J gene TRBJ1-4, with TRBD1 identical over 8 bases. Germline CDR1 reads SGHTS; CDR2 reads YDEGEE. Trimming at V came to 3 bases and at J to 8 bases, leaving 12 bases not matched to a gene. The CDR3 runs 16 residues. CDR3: CASSSGTGPALEKLFF. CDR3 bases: TGTGCCAGCAGCTCAGGGACAGGACCTGCACTCGAAAAACTGTTTTTT.

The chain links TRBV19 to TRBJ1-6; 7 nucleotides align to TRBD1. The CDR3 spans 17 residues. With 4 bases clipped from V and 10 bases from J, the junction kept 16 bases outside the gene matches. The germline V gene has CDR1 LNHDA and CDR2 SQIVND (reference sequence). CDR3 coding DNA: TGTGCCAGTAGTAAGGGGGCATTATGGCAGGGGACGTCACCCCTCCACTTT. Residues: CASSKGALWQGTSPLHF.

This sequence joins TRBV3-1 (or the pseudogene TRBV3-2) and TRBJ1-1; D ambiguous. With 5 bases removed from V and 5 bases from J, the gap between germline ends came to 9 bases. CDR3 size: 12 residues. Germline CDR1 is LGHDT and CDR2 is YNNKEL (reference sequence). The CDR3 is CASSGDRTEAFF. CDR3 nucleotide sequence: TGTGCCAGCAGCGGAGACCGAACTGAAGCTTTCTTT.

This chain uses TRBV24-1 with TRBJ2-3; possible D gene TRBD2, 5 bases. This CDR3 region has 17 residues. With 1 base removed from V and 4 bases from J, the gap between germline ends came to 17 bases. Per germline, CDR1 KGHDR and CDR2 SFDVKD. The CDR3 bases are TGTGCCACCAGTGATTTTTCTTCGGGGAGTTTAGCAGATACGCAGTATTTT. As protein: CATSDFSSGSLADTQYF.

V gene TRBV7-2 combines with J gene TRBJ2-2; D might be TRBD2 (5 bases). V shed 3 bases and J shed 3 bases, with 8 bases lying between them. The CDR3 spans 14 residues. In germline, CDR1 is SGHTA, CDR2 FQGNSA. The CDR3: CASSFLADTGELFF. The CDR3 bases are TGTGCCAGCAGCTTCCTAGCCGACACCGGGGAGCTGTTTTTT.

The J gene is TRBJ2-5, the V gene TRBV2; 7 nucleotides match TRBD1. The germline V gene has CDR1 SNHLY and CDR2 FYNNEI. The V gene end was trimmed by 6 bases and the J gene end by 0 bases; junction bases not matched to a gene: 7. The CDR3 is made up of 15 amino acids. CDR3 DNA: TGTGCCAGCAGCAGACAGGGCAAGTACCAAGAGACCCAGTACTTC. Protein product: CASSRQGKYQETQYF. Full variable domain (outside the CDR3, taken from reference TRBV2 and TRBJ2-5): EPEVTQTPSHQVTQMGQEVILRCVPISNHLYFYWYRQILGQKVEFLVSFYNNEISEKSEIFDDQFSVERPDGSNFTLKIRSTKLEDSAMYFCASSRQGKYQETQYFGPGTRLLVL.

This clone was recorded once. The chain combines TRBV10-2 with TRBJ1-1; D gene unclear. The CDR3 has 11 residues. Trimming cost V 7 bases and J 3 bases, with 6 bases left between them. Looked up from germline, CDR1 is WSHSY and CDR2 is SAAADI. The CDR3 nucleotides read TGCGCCAGCATACATGACACTGAAGCTTTCTTT. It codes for CASIHDTEAFF.

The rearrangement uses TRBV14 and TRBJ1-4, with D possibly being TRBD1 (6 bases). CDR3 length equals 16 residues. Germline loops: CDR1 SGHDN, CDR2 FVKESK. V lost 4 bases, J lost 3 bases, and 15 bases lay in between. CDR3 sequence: CASSLESGQSNEKLFF. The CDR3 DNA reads TGTGCCAGCAGCCTAGAAAGTGGACAGTCTAATGAAAAACTGTTTTTT.

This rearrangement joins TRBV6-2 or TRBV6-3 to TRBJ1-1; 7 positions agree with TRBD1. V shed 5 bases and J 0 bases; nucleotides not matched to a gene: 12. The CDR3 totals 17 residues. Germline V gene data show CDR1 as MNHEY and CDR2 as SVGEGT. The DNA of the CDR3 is TGTGCCAGCAGTATACGACAGGGTGGACGCTTGAACACTGAAGCTTTCTTT. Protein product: CASSIRQGGRLNTEAFF.